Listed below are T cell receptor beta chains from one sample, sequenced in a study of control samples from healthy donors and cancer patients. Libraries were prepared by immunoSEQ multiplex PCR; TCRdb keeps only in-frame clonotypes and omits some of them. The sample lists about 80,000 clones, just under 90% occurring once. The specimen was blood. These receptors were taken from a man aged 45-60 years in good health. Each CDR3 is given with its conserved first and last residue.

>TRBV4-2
CASSQDSGYLGTEAFF
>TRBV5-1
CASSATGVNTEAFF
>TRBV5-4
CASSLPGPSGETQYF
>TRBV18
CASSMGQGPYEQYF
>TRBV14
CASSQGLAYEQYF
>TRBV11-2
CASSLRAGTGVGEAFF
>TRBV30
CAWRSLTGSQETQYF
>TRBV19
CASSIGRGFFEQFF
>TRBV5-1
CASRGWDEAFF
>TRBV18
CASSQGRLQETQYF
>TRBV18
CASSPETEAFF
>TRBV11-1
CASSFGLAGDTGELFF
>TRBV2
CASSDRTGSNQPQHF
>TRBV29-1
CSVVLEEASFVSYNEQFF
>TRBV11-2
CASSLDNGFGETQYF
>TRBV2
CASTASGGYEQYF
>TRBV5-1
CASSFSGMNTEAFF
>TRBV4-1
CASSQDISLAGGQETQYF
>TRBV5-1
CASSPRGQGKNEKLFF
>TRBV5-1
CASSYYRADTEAFF
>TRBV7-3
CASSLGQNTEAFF
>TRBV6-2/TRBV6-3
CASSPGTFSTDTQYF
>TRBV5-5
CASSAGLAGAYEQYF
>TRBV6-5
CASEGTSGGGDTQYF
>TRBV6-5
CASSYLVAGGRTEAFF
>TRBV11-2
CASSSAWGSPKGNTIYF
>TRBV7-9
CASSNGGTEAFF
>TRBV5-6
CASSRDRGTQYF
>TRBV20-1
CSAERGETQYF
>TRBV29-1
CSVDERAGGTGELFF
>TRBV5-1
CASSLTGNSYEQYF
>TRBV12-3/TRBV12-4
CASSPPPNTEAFF
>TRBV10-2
CATYSGQGIISEQYF
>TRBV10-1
CASSDPGGNEQFF
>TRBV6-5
CASSPSTDTQYF
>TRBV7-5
CARRPPSGGYNEQFF